This T cell receptor (beta chain) comes out of a study of blood T cell repertoires in COVID-19. Study summary: Sites across the United States, Italy and Spain contributed samples from acute and convalescent COVID-19.

Libraries were prepared by immunoSEQ multiplex PCR; TCRdb keeps only in-frame clonotypes and omits some of them. The data show some 150,000 clones, 75% to 85% seen once. This clone came up a few times. The CDR3 spans 14 residues. Per germline, CDR1 MNHEY and CDR2 SVGAGI. V lost 5 bases, J lost 2 bases, and 4 bases stayed unmatched. Sequencing was performed on peripheral blood. This chain connects TRBV6-5 to TRBJ1-2; 8 nucleotides align to TRBD1. The receptor was derived from a woman aged 45-60 years with acute or convalescent COVID-19. Here the CDR3 DNA reads TGTGCCAGCAGTCGCGGACAGGGAAACTATGGCTACACCTTC. This gives the protein CASSRGQGNYGYTF.